This T cell receptor beta chain was recovered during a study of STAT3 mutations in large granular lymphocyte leukemia (dated by TCRdb to about 2019). Broadly, across the study: In roughly half of the longitudinally sequenced T-LGLL patients, canonical activating STAT3 mutations were detected. One or more immunosuppressive therapy regimens were given to more than half of T-LGLL patients, and hematologic response was seen in about 40% of the treated patients. To reconstruct clonal hierarchy and dynamics, serial deep sequencing of TCRbeta CDR3 and STAT3 was performed in patients with T-cell large granular lymphocyte leukemia. From an initial cohort of a few hundred LGL patients, 15 to 20 representative T-LGLL cases were selected for longitudinal TCRbeta and STAT3 sequencing. As controls, the study also included longitudinal sequencing of a couple of patients with natural killer LGL leukemia. For each patient, sequencing was performed at an average of around 4 time points, with a range of 2 to 8 samplings. The study at large found these results: Because no samples were available when a clone first appeared, clonal expansion was inferred from samplings taken at other points. In 6 of 18 patients, TCR clonotype switching occurred after therapy, and every newly emerging clone was STAT3 wild type. Variable intervals between samplings and differing treatment regimens complicated linking therapy response to changes in TCR clonal burden. Several patients had a dominant TCR clone burden greater than the STAT3 mutant burden, which suggests that the STAT3 mutation arose secondarily within a clone that had already expanded. Because codominant clonotypes persisted in some patients, a small but highly pathogenic clone may have been missed. At least one immunodominant TCRbeta clonotype was identified in every T-LGLL patient, and multiple immunodominant subclonotypes were identified in about half of the T-LGLL patients.

Of note for this clone: No antigen is known for it. Base qualities were left out, and no much larger clone turns up one base away.

An Illumina MiSeq was used to sequence the TCRbeta libraries, yielding an average of about 42,000 productive templates per sample. TCRbeta CDR3 libraries were generated with the immunoSEQ assay using multiplex PCR amplification. The original pipeline was this. Following a previously defined approach, repertoire diversity was calculated, and values close to 0 point to extremely monoclonal samples. TCRdb holds this immuneACCESS table with in-frame rearrangements only. Some clones are missing; in checked studies, unresolved V genes explain under half, and the rest has no known cause. That table furnishes V, J and clone size, whereas the DNA furnished D and trimming. The sample profile shows tens of thousands of clones; roughly 84% of them were found once. The ten biggest clones cover about 0.46% of the sample. From the cysteine up to the phenylalanine, the CDR3 has a length of 13 residues. The kept DNA is CDR3 alone, 39 bases in frame from the first base. The germline V gene (reference sequence) specifies MNHNY as CDR1 and SVGAGI as CDR2. V is clipped by 7 bases and J by 2 bases, and the sequence between their germline boundaries is 9 bases long.

The same DNA, extracted from blood mononuclear cells, served for both TCR sequencing and STAT3 sequencing. The sequencing sample was made of PBMCs. The sequence derives from a human donor with T large granular lymphocyte leukemia. Some clones in this sample may be carry-over from other donors' samples. Here the chain combines TRBV6-6 and TRBJ1-5; no D gene can be assigned with confidence. The CDR3 protein sequence reads: CASTPAGNQPQHF. The sequenced DNA is TGTGCCAGCACCCCGGCAGGCAATCAGCCCCAGCATTTT.